This TCR beta chain was found in a study of shared clonotypes between healthy human individuals. Findings and limits, study-wide: Estimated richness was generally greater in naive than memory subsets.

Comments on this clone: The antigen is not known.

The method was immunoSEQ multiplex PCR; TCRdb's version includes in-frame clones alone and lacks a portion of them. The sample comprises about 340,000 clones, less than 75% of which are singletons, and roughly 10% rests with the top ten. Germline V gene data show CDR1 as SNHLY and CDR2 as FYNNEI. Trimming left V 1 base short and J 5 bases short, with 7 bases between. This CDR3 comprises 13 residues. Material: memory CD4+ T cells sorted from blood. The sample's subset: CD45RA-negative fraction. J is TRBJ2-3 and V is TRBV2; a possible D gene is TRBD2 (5 bases). The receptor's source is a man aged 30 to 45 in good health. The CDR3 spells CASSEVAGDTQYF. CDR3 DNA: TGTGCCAGCAGTGAAGTGGCGGGAGATACGCAGTATTTT.